Listed below are T cell receptor beta chains from one sample, sequenced in a study of cytomegalovirus exposure and HLA in healthy donors. Using immunoSEQ multiplex PCR, the repertoire was profiled, and TCRdb retains in-frame clones only, with some absent. The profile shows more than 95,000 clones, approximately 78% of them singletons. Material for sequencing was PBMCs. The receptors stem from a woman between 35 and 50 years old in good health and CMV-seronegative. Each CDR3 is given with its conserved first and last residue. D genes are given only for firm matches. Some rows have no size entry. The others give once, few or many, or a class for an expanded clone.

d_call,j_call,clone_size,cdr3_length,v_call,cdr3_nt,cdr3_aa
-,TRBJ2-3,-,13,TRBV2,TGTGCCAGCAGTGACAGGGGCACAGATACGCAGTATTTT,CASSDRGTDTQYF
-,TRBJ1-2,-,13,TRBV7-9,TGTGCCAGCAGCTTAGATACAGGTCGGGGCTACACCTTC,CASSLDTGRGYTF
-,TRBJ2-1,-,13,TRBV11-3,TGTGCCAGCAGCTACAGTTCCTACAATGAGCAGTTCTTC,CASSYSSYNEQFF
-,TRBJ1-2,-,13,TRBV4-1,TGCGCCAGCAGCCAAGCATCCGGGAAGGGCTACACCTTC,CASSQASGKGYTF
TRBD1,TRBJ1-5,-,17,TRBV28,TGTGCCAGCAGTCATCGTCCCGGGACAGGATCTCTCTGGCCCCAGCATTTT,CASSHRPGTGSLWPQHF
TRBD1,TRBJ2-1,-,14,TRBV28,TGTGCCAGCAGTCAAAGACAGGGGGTGGGGGAGCAGTTCTTC,CASSQRQGVGEQFF
-,TRBJ2-5,-,12,TRBV9,TGTGCCAGCAGCGTAGGGGGGGGGCCCCAGTACTTC,CASSVGGGPQYF
-,TRBJ1-5,-,13,TRBV10-3,TGTGCCATCCAGGGGTCTAGCAATCAGCCCCAGCATTTT,CAIQGSSNQPQHF
-,TRBJ2-1,-,15,TRBV7-8,TGTGCCAGCAGCTTAACGGGACTCCTTGGGAATGAGCAGTTCTTC,CASSLTGLLGNEQFF
-,TRBJ2-3,once,14,TRBV7-8,TGTGCCAGCAGCTTAGCGCGAAGCACAGATACGCAGTATTTT,CASSLARSTDTQYF
-,TRBJ1-1,-,15,TRBV7-9,TGTGCCAGCAGCTTTGGGGGCCTGAGGAGCCCTGAAGCTTTCTTT,CASSFGGLRSPEAFF
-,TRBJ2-2,few,14,TRBV5-1,TGCGCCAGTTCGGGGCAGGGGACCACCGGGGAGCTGTTTTTT,CASSGQGTTGELFF
TRBD1,TRBJ1-2,-,15,TRBV5-3,TGTGCCAGAAGCTTGTACTACAGGGGGAACTATGGCTACACCTTC,CARSLYYRGNYGYTF
TRBD1,TRBJ1-5,few,15,TRBV18,TGTGCCAGCTCCACAGGGGGCGGCGGCAATCAGCCCCAGCATTTT,CASSTGGGGNQPQHF
-,TRBJ1-6,-,15,TRBV28,TGTGCCAGCAGACCCGTCGGGGGTTATAATTCACCCCTCCACTTT,CASRPVGGYNSPLHF
TRBD2,TRBJ2-5,-,17,TRBV11-2,TGTGCCAGCAGCTTAGTCGCCAGTAGGACTAGCGGGAGGAGACAGTACTTC,CASSLVASRTSGRRQYF
TRBD1,TRBJ2-7,-,15,TRBV6-5,TGTGCCAGCAGTTACTTAAACAGGGGGCAACGGGAGCAGTACTTC,CASSYLNRGQREQYF
TRBD1,TRBJ2-2,few,16,TRBV28,TGTGCCAGCAGTCCCTCGGGACAGGGGGCTAAGGGGGAGCTGTTTTTT,CASSPSGQGAKGELFF
-,TRBJ2-5,-,14,TRBV15,TGTGCCACCAGCATACAGGACAGTCAAAAGACCCAGTACTTC,CATSIQDSQKTQYF
-,TRBJ2-3,-,14,TRBV7-9,TGTGCCAGCATCAAGGACTTGGCCTCAGATACGCAGTATTTT,CASIKDLASDTQYF
TRBD2,TRBJ2-1,-,14,TRBV7-3,TGTGCCAGCAGTCCTAGCGGGACTCACAATGAGCAGTTCTTC,CASSPSGTHNEQFF